Listed here are 24 T cell receptor beta chains from one sample, sequenced in a study of cytomegalovirus exposure and HLA in healthy donors. The primer mix had 60 Vbeta and 13 Jbeta primers. TCRdb keeps only in-frame clones here, not all; method: immunoSEQ multiplex PCR. This sample's table reports tens of thousands of clones. Sequencing was done on a sample of PBMCs. These receptor sequences come from a woman in her thirties in good health and CMV-seronegative.

J is TRBJ1-2 and V is TRBV6-5; D is uncertain. Trimming removed 5 bases at V and 8 bases at J, with 12 bases between. Germline CDR1 reads MNHEY; CDR2 reads SVGAGI. The CDR3 has 12 amino acids. Here the CDR3 reads CASSRTGGGYTF. In DNA form, the CDR3 reads TGTGCCAGCAGTCGGACGGGAGGAGGCTACACCTTC.

CDR3 bases: TGTGCCAGCAGCCCATCCGGGACAGGACCCAGTGAGCAGTTCTTC. This sequence encodes CASSPSGTGPSEQFF. The V and J genes are TRBV6-5 and TRBJ2-1; 8 nucleotides match TRBD1. The CDR3 runs 15 residues. Germline V gene sequence: CDR1 MNHEY, CDR2 SVGAGI. With V trimmed by 6 bases and J by 9 bases, 13 bases remained unmatched.

The CDR3 loop reads CASSLTGFNQPQHF. DNA of the CDR3: TGTGCCAGCAGCCTCACAGGGTTCAATCAGCCCCAGCATTTT. V is TRBV6-6 and J is TRBJ1-5; the D gene is possibly TRBD1 (6 bases). CDR1 is MNHNY, CDR2 SVGAGI, per germline (reference sequence). The CDR3 sequence is 14 residues long. The V end lost 6 bases, the J end lost 3 bases, and 12 bases lay between the germline ends.

The V gene is TRBV5-1, the J gene TRBJ2-1; maybe TRBD2 (6 bases). CDR1 and CDR2 (germline): SGHRS, YFSETQ. Trimming pared 7 bases from V and 0 bases from J, leaving 14 bases between. The CDR3 spans 15 residues. The CDR3 loop is CASSWGVFSYNEQFF. For the CDR3, the DNA is TGCGCCAGCTCCTGGGGGGTTTTCTCCTACAATGAGCAGTTCTTC.

The chain has TRBV30 and TRBJ2-1, with D possibly matching TRBD2 (7 bases). Germline-derived CDR1 and CDR2 are GTSNPN and SVGIG (reference sequence). The CDR3 extends over 14 amino acids. V lost 1 base, J lost 6 bases, and 13 bases lay in between. The DNA for the CDR3 is TGTGCCTGGAGTGGCGGGGGCGACCTCAATGAGCAGTTCTTC. Protein sequence: CAWSGGGDLNEQFF.

V usage is TRBV19 and J usage is TRBJ1-1, with D possibly TRBD1 on 5 matching bases. With 5 bases removed from V and 5 bases from J, the gap between germline ends came to 9 bases. Germline CDR1 and CDR2: LNHDA and SQIVND (reference sequence). CDR3 length: 12 residues. The CDR3 reads CASSWGETEAFF. The CDR3 nucleotides are TGTGCCAGTAGTTGGGGGGAAACTGAAGCTTTCTTT.

As for this clone: Other DNA sequences from this sample encode an identical CDR3 as well. The V and J genes are TRBV30 and TRBJ1-1; D might be TRBD1 (5 bases). CDR3 size: 15 residues. In germline, CDR1 is GTSNPN, CDR2 SVGIG (reference sequence). V was pared by 1 base and J by 0 bases, with 12 bases between. CDR3 DNA: TGTGCCTGGAGTGGGGGCATAGACATGAACACTGAAGCTTTCTTT. Its protein is CAWSGGIDMNTEAFF.

The chain employs TRBV5-6 and TRBJ2-1, with 8 bases fitting TRBD1. CDR1 is SGHDT and CDR2 is YYEEEE in the germline V gene. CDR3 length: 13 residues. Unmatched junction bases numbered 7, after V lost 3 bases and J lost 11 bases. The CDR3 spells CASSSAGGRKQFF. In DNA, the CDR3 is TGTGCCAGCAGCTCTGCAGGGGGCCGTAAGCAGTTCTTC.

The chain employs TRBV19 and TRBJ1-2, with TRBD1 identical over 9 bases. After removal of 8 bases from V and 6 bases from J, the junction contained 13 bases not matched to a gene. The CDR3 covers 15 residues. Germline loops: CDR1 LNHDA, CDR2 SQIVND (reference sequence). Written as DNA, the CDR3 is TGTGCCAGTTCTGTTGGACAGGGGCTAAAAAATGGCTACACCTTC. It yields the protein CASSVGQGLKNGYTF.

This chain connects TRBV19 to TRBJ2-7; 8 bases align to TRBD2. This CDR3 region has 13 residues. The V gene's germline CDR1 is LNHDA and CDR2 SQIVND (reference sequence). Unmatched junction bases numbered 1, after V lost 4 bases and J lost 2 bases. The CDR3 nucleotides are TGTGCCAGTAGTACGGGAGGGCCCTACGAGCAGTACTTC. It is translated as CASSTGGPYEQYF.

The chain combines TRBV11-2 with TRBJ2-3; possible D gene TRBD2, 7 bases. This CDR3 has 15 amino acids. V was cut by 5 bases and J by 4 bases, with 16 bases left in between. CDR1 is SGHAT and CDR2 is FQNNGV in the germline V gene. The CDR3 loop reads CASSRMRGRPDTQYF. CDR3 in DNA: TGTGCCAGCAGCCGCATGCGGGGGCGTCCAGATACGCAGTATTTT.

This chain uses TRBV30 with TRBJ2-3; D remains unclear. The V gene lost 3 bases and the J gene lost 1 base, with 8 bases spanning the gap. Germline assignment: CDR1 GTSNPN and CDR2 SVGIG (reference sequence). The CDR3 extends over 13 amino acids. The CDR3 DNA sequence: TGTGCCTGGAGAATTCAGGGCACAGATACGCAGTATTTT. This encodes CAWRIQGTDTQYF.

This sequence joins TRBV6-5 and TRBJ2-7; tentatively, D is TRBD1 (6 bases). V was trimmed by 5 bases and J by 4 bases, leaving 15 bases between them. Germline V gene sequence: CDR1 MNHEY, CDR2 SVGAGI. The CDR3 covers 14 residues. The CDR3 sequence is CASSISLTGYEQYF. For the CDR3, the DNA is TGTGCCAGCAGTATCTCCCTGACAGGATACGAGCAGTACTTC.

This CDR3 reads CASSDGSYQPQHF. For the CDR3, the DNA is TGTGCCAGCAGTGATGGCAGTTATCAGCCCCAGCATTTT. This sequence joins TRBV2 and TRBJ1-5, with D unresolved. The CDR3 is made up of 13 amino acids. With 3 bases removed from V and 5 bases from J, the gap between germline ends came to 8 bases. Germline CDR1 is SNHLY and CDR2 is FYNNEI.

V gene TRBV4-2 combines with J gene TRBJ2-2, with 9 bases that match TRBD2. CDR3 length: 14 amino acids. Germline V gene data show CDR1 as LGHNA and CDR2 as YNFKEQ. Trimming cost V 6 bases and J 4 bases; bases outside gene matches: 3. The CDR3 loop is CASSKAGGTGELFF. CDR3 bases: TGTGCCAGCAGTAAAGCGGGGGGCACCGGGGAGCTGTTTTTT.

This chain connects TRBV5-4 to TRBJ2-1; 9 nucleotides agree with TRBD1. Germline V gene data show CDR1 as SGHNT and CDR2 as YYREEE (reference sequence). The CDR3 sequence is 15 residues long. Trimming took 3 bases from V and 1 from J; bases not matched to a gene: 2. In DNA, the CDR3 is TGTGCCAGCAGCTCGGACAGGGGATCCTACAATGAGCAGTTCTTC. It specifies CASSSDRGSYNEQFF.

The rearrangement links TRBV19 to TRBJ2-1; the match to TRBD1 covers 7 bases. Germline loops: CDR1 LNHDA, CDR2 SQIVND (reference sequence). This CDR3 spans 16 amino acids. V dropped 4 bases and J dropped 7; count of bases not matched to a gene: 13. This chain's CDR3 is CASSTNRGSFGNEQFF. CDR3 nucleotide sequence: TGTGCCAGTAGTACAAACAGGGGTTCCTTTGGGAATGAGCAGTTCTTC.

This chain joins TRBV5-4 and TRBJ1-1, with TRBD1 as a possible D gene (5 bases). CDR1 and CDR2 from the germline V gene are SGHNT and YYREEE (reference sequence). This CDR3 region has 13 residues. Trimming took 0 bases from V and 10 from J, leaving 13 bases between them. CDR3 region: CASSLAGGKRAFF. Written as DNA, the CDR3 is TGTGCCAGCAGCTTGGCCGGGGGGAAGAGAGCTTTCTTT.

The chain uses TRBV19 and TRBJ1-4; 7 bases match TRBD1. In germline, CDR1 is LNHDA, CDR2 SQIVND (reference sequence). J gave up 0 bases and V 5 bases, and 9 bases lay outside the gene matches. This CDR3 contains 17 residues. This CDR3 is CASSSRDRFATNEKLFF. DNA of the CDR3: TGTGCCAGTAGTTCCCGGGACAGATTTGCAACTAATGAAAAACTGTTTTTT.

The J gene is TRBJ2-7, the V gene TRBV5-1, with D possibly TRBD1 on 5 matching bases. The CDR3 is 15 amino acids. Trimming left V 1 base short and J 3 bases short, with 14 bases between. Germline CDR1 and CDR2: SGHRS and YFSETQ. The CDR3 is CASSLSPGKGYEQYF. The CDR3, as DNA: TGCGCCAGCAGCTTGTCCCCAGGGAAGGGCTACGAGCAGTACTTC.

The J gene is TRBJ2-7, the V gene TRBV5-6; 8 bases are a match to TRBD2. Germline V gene data show CDR1 as SGHDT and CDR2 as YYEEEE. Trimming removed 0 bases from V and 9 bases from J; junction bases left unmatched: 2. The CDR3 loop spans 12 amino acids. CDR3 residues: CASSLAGGVQYF. The CDR3 nucleotides are TGTGCCAGCAGCTTGGCGGGGGGGGTGCAGTACTTC.

This chain connects TRBV27 to TRBJ1-5; 8 bases fit TRBD1. CDR3 length equals 17 residues. CDR1 MNHEY and CDR2 SMNVEV come from the germline V gene (reference sequence). Unmatched junction bases numbered 9, after V lost 4 bases and J lost 1 base. In DNA form, the CDR3 reads TGTGCCAGCAGTTCAGGGACAGGTAGCCCCAGCAATCAGCCCCAGCATTTT. Translated, it gives CASSSGTGSPSNQPQHF.

The chain joins TRBV18 to TRBJ2-7, with 8 positions matching TRBD1. Unmatched junction bases numbered 9, after V lost 2 bases and J lost 6 bases. The germline V gene encodes CDR1 KGHSH and CDR2 LQKENI. This CDR3 region has 15 residues. CDR3 sequence: CASSPSPDRASEQYF. The DNA of the CDR3 is TGTGCCAGCTCACCATCGCCGGACAGGGCGTCCGAGCAGTACTTC.

The chain is built from TRBV5-1 and TRBJ2-1; a weak D match, TRBD2 (5 bases). This CDR3 is 17 amino acids long. The V gene lost 0 bases and the J gene lost 2 bases, with 15 bases spanning the gap. CDR1 and CDR2 (germline): SGHRS, YFSETQ. The CDR3 DNA reads TGCGCCAGCAGCTTGGGACTATCCCTTAAGCCCTACAATGAGCAGTTCTTC. Its translation is CASSLGLSLKPYNEQFF.